Listed below are T cell receptor beta chains from one sample, sequenced in a study of human T cells and chemical hapten exposure. Each CDR3 protein is one row after TCRdb ran MiXCR on the RACE reads. The table shows roughly 380,000 distinct CDR3 sequences, with roughly 5% occurring only once. The sample consisted of whole blood, taken in connection with sensitization to the hapten diphenylcyclopropenone (DPC). These receptors were obtained from a woman between 45 and 65 years old with alopecia areata. Some clones in this sample may be carry-over from other donors' samples. The CDR3 runs from the conserved cysteine through the conserved F or W. Fields, in order: V gene, J gene, CDR3 protein.

>TRBV9|TRBJ2-7
CASSVLATSSYEQYF
>TRBV4-1|TRBJ1-5
CASSVLGEGGPNQPQHF
>TRBV5-4|TRBJ2-1
CASSLGLAGAGEQFF
>TRBV4-3|TRBJ2-7
CASSQGAGGASYEQYF
>TRBV5-1|TRBJ1-4
CASSLEPTGLSTNEKLFF
>TRBV30|TRBJ2-2
CARSGRNTGELFF
>TRBV20-1|TRBJ2-3
CSAALGSASTDTQYF
>TRBV4-3|TRBJ1-3
CASSQVAPGASSGNTIYF
>TRBV3-1|TRBJ2-3
CASSPTPLPSSAQYF
>TRBV28|TRBJ2-7
CASLGRTYEQYF
>TRBV9|TRBJ2-5
CASSVELAGGGETQYF
>TRBV6-2/TRBV6-3|TRBJ1-6
CATRQAGSPLHF
>TRBV7-2|TRBJ2-7
CASSPPGPWSEQYF
>TRBV5-4|TRBJ2-1
CASRRENEQFF
>TRBV2|TRBJ2-2
CASSLLAGGSSGELFF
>TRBV6-2/TRBV6-3|TRBJ2-7
CASSYEGGPYEQYF
>TRBV6-2/TRBV6-3|TRBJ2-3
CASSSPLEGTSTDTQYF
>TRBV28|TRBJ2-4
CASSLIPGQGAKNIQYF
>TRBV7-9|TRBJ1-5
CASSSTVPGQGYQPQHF
>TRBV24-1|TRBJ2-1
CATSDRQGSSYNEQFF
>TRBV28|TRBJ2-2
CASSLPSRSGELFF
>TRBV7-8|TRBJ1-1
CASSLDLDGAFF
>TRBV7-9|TRBJ2-1
CASRKGASSYNEQFF
>TRBV30|TRBJ2-5
CAWSGGSGKETQYF
>TRBV5-6|TRBJ2-1
CASSTERLAGNNEQFF
>TRBV7-9|TRBJ2-7
CASSWPGTGSYEQYF
>TRBV29-1|TRBJ1-3
CSAPSLSGNTIYF
>TRBV6-2/TRBV6-3|TRBJ1-5
CASRPQGARDQPQHF
>TRBV12-5|TRBJ2-1
CASGPTQGARIYEQFF
>TRBV10-2|TRBJ2-2
CASSSGRDTGELFF
>TRBV6-5|TRBJ1-1
CASTEPGVSTEAFF
>TRBV6-2/TRBV6-3|TRBJ2-2
CASSYGATGRDTGELFF
>TRBV6-2/TRBV6-3|TRBJ2-2
CASSTWTANTGELFF
>TRBV29-1|TRBJ2-2
CSARGLNTGELFF
>TRBV7-3|TRBJ1-1
CASSPSTVPEGEAFF
>TRBV4-1|TRBJ1-2
CASSPSTALFTF
>TRBV28|TRBJ2-7
CASSLPRGTGDEQYF